The source of this TCR beta chain is a study of shared T cell receptors in the human thymus. Profiled with immunoSEQ multiplex PCR; TCRdb holds only in-frame clones, not every one. The sample shows some 400,000 clones, over 90% of them seen only once. Germline V lookup: CDR1 MNHEY, CDR2 SMNVEV (reference sequence). Trimming cost V 4 bases and J 2 bases; bases outside gene matches: 14. The CDR3 covers 18 residues. The sequenced material came from thymocytes. The V gene is TRBV27, the J gene TRBJ1-5, with 7 bases identical to TRBD1. The receptor was isolated from a human donor. The CDR3, as DNA: TGTGCCAGCAGTTCAAGAGTCAGGGGGGAGGGTGGCAATCAGCCCCAGCATTTT. It is translated as CASSSRVRGEGGNQPQHF.